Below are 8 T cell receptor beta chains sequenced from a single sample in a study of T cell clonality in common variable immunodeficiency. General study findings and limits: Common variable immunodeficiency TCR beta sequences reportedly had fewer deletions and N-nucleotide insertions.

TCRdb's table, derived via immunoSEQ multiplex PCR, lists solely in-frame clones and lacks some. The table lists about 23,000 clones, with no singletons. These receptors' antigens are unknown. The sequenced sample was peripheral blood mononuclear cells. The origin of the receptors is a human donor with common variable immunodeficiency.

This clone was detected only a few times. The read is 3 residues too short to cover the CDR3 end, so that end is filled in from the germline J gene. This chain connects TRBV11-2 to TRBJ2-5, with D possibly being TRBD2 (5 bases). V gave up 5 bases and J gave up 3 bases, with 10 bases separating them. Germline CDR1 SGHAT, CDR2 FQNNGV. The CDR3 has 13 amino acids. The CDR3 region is CASSPRLKETQYF. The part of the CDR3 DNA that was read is TGTGCCAGCAGCCCCCGACTAAAAGAGACC.

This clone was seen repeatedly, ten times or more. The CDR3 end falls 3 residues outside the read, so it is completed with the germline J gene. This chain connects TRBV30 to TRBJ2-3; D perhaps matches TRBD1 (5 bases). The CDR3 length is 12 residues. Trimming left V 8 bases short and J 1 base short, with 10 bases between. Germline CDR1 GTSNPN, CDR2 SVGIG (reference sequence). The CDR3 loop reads CAHPTGTDTQYF. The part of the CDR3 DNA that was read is TGTGCCCACCCGACAGGCACAGATACG.

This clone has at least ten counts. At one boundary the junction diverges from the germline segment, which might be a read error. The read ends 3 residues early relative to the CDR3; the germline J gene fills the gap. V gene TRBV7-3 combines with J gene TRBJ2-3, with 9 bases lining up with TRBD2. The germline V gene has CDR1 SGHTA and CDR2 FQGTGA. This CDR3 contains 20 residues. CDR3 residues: CASSLTSLAGIAYSTDTQYF. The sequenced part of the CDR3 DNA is TGTGCCAGCAGCCTAACTAGTCTAGCGGGGATTGCGTATAGCACAGATACG.

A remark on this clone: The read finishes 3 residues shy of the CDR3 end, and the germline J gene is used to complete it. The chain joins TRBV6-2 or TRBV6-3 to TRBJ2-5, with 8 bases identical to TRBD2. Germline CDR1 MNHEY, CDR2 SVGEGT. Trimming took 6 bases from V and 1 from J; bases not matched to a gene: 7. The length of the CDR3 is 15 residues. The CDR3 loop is CASRRAGATQETQYF. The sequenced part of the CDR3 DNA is TGTGCCAGCAGGCGAGCGGGGGCAACCCAAGAGACC.

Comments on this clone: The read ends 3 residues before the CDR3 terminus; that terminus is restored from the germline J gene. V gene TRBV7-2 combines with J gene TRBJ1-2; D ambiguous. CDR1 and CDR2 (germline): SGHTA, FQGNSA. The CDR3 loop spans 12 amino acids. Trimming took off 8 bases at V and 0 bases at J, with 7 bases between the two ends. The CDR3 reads CASRRANYGYTF. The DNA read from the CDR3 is TGTGCCAGCCGGCGGGCTAACTATGGC.

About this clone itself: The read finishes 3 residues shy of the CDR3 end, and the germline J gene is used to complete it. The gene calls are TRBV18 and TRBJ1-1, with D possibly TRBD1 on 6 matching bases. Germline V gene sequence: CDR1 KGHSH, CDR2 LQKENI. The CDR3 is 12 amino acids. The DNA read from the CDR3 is TGTGCCAGCTCACCAGTTCCCAGGGGA. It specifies CASSPVPRG. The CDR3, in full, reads CASSPVPRGAFF.

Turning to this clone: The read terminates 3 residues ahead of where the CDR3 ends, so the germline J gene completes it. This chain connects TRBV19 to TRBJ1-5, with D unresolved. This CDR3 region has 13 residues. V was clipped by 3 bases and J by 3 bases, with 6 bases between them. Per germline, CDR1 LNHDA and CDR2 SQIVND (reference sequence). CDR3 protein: CASSMNNNQPQHF. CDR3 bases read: TGTGCCAGTAGTATGAACAACAATCAGCCC. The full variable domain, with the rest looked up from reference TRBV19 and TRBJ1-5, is DGGITQSPKYLFRKEGQNVTLSCEQNLNHDAMYWYRQDPGQGLRLIYYSQIVNDFQKGDIAEGYSVSREKKESFPLTVTSAQKNPTAFYLCASSMNNNQPQHFGDGTRLSIL.

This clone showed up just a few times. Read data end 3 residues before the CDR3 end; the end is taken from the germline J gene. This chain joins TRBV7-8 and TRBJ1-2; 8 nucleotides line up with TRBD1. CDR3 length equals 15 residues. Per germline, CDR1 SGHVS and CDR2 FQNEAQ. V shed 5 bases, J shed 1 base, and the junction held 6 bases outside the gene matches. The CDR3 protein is CASSHLTGVNYGYTF. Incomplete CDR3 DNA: TGTGCCAGCAGCCACCTGACAGGGGTTAACTATGGC.